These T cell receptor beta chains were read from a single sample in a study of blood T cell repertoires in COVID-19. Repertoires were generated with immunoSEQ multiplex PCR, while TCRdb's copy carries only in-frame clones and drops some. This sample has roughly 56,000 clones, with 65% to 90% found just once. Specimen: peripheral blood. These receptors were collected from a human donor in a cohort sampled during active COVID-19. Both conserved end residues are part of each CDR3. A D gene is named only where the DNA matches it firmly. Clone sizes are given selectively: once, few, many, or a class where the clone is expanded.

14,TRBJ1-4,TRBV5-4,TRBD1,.,TGTGCCAGCAGCTTTGGGACAGGGATTGAAAAACTGTTTTTT,CASSFGTGIEKLFF
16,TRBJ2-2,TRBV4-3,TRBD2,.,TGCGCCAGCAGCCAAGCGGGGGGATGGAACACCGGGGAGCTGTTTTTT,CASSQAGGWNTGELFF
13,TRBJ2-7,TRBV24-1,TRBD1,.,TGTGCCACCTCTTTACAGGGGACGGACGAGCAGTACTTC,CATSLQGTDEQYF
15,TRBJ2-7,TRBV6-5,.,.,TGTGCCAGCAGCGCTTTAGCACAGGCTCCCTACGAGCAGTACTTC,CASSALAQAPYEQYF
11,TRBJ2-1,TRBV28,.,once,TGTGCCAGCACCTACAGGGCTGAGCAGTTCTTC,CASTYRAEQFF
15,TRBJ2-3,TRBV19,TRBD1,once,TGTGCCAGTAGTACCGGGACAGGGGAGGCAGATACGCAGTATTTT,CASSTGTGEADTQYF
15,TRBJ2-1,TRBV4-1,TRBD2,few,TGCGCCAGCAGCCAGGCGGGACTAGCCTACAATGAGCAGTTCTTC,CASSQAGLAYNEQFF
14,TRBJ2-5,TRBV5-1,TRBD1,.,TGCGCCAGCAGCCCGACAGGGGACCAAGAGACCCAGTACTTC,CASSPTGDQETQYF
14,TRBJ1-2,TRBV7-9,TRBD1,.,TGTGCCAGCAGCCGGGACAGGGGGAACTATGGCTACACCTTC,CASSRDRGNYGYTF
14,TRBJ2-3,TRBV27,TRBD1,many,TGTGCCAGCACGGACAGGACTAGCACAGATACGCAGTATTTT,CASTDRTSTDTQYF
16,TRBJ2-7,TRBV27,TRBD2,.,TGTGCCAGCAGTTTAAAAGGGCTAGCGGGACCCTACGAGCAGTACTTC,CASSLKGLAGPYEQYF